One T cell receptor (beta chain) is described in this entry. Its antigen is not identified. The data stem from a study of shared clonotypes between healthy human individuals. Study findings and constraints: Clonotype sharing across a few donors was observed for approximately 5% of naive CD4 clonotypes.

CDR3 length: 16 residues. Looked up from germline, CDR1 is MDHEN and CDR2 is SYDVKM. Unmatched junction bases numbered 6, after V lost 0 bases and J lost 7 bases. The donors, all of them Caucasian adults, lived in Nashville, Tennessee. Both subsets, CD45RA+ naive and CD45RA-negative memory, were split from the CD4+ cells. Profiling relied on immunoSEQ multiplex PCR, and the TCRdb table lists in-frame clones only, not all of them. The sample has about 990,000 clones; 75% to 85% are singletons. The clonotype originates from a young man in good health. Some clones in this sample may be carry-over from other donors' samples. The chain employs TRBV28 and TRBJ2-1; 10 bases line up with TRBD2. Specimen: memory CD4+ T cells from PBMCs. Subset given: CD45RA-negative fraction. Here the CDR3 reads CASSLWSSGSWNEQFF. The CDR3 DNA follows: TGTGCCAGCAGTTTATGGTCTAGCGGGAGCTGGAATGAGCAGTTCTTC.